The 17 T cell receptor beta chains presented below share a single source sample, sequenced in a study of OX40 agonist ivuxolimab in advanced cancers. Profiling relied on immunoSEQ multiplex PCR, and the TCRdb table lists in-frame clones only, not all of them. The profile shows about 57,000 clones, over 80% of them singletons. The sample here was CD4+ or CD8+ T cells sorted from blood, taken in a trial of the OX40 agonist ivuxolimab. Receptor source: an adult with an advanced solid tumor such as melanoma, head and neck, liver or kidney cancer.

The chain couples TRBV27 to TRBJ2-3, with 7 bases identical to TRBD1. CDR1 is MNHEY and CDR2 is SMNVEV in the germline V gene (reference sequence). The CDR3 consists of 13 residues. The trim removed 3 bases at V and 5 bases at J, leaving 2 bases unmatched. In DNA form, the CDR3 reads TGTGCCAGCAGTTTGGACAGGAGAGATACGCAGTATTTT. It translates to CASSLDRRDTQYF.

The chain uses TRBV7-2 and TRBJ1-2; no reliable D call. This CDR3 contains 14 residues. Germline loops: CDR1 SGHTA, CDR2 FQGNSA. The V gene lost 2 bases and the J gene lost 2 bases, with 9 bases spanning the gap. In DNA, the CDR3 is TGTGCCAGCAGCTTACGGGAGGCAAACTATGGCTACACCTTC. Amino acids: CASSLREANYGYTF.

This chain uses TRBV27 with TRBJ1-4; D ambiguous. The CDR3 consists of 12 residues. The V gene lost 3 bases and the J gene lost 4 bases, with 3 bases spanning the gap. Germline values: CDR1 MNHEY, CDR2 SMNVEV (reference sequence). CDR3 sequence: CASSFYNEKLFF. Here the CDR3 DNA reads TGTGCCAGCAGTTTTTATAATGAAAAACTGTTTTTT.

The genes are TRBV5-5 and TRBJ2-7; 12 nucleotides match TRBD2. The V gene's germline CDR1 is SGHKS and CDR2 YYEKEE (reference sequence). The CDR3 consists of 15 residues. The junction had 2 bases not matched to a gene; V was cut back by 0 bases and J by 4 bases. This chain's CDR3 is CASSLATSGRYEQYF. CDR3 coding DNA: TGTGCCAGCAGCTTGGCGACTAGCGGGAGATACGAGCAGTACTTC.

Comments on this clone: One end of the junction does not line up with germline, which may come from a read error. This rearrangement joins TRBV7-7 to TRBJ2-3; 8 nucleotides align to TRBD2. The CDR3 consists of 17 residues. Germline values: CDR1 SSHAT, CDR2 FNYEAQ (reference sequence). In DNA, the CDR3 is TGTGCTAGCAGCTTAGCGGGTACGGCGGGAGGAGCAGATACGCAGTATTTT. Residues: CASSLAGTAGGADTQYF. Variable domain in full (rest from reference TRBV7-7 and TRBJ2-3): GAGVSQSPRYKVTKRGQDVTLRCDPISSHATLYWYQQALGQGPEFLTYFNYEAQPDKSGLPSDRFSAERPEGSISTLTIQRTEQRDSAMYRCASSLAGTAGGADTQYFGPGTRLTVL.

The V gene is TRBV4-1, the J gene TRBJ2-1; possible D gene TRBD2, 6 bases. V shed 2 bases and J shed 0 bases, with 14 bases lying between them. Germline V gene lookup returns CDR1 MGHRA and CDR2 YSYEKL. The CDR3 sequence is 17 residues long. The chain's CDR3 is CASSQIPLANSYNEQFF. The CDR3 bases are TGCGCCAGCAGCCAAATTCCCCTAGCGAACTCCTACAATGAGCAGTTCTTC.

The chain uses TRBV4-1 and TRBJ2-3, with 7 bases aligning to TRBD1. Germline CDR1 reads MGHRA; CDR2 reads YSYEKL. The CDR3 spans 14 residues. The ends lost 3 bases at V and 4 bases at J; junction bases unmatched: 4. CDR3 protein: CASSQETGADTQYF. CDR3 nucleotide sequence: TGCGCCAGCAGCCAGGAAACAGGGGCAGATACGCAGTATTTT.

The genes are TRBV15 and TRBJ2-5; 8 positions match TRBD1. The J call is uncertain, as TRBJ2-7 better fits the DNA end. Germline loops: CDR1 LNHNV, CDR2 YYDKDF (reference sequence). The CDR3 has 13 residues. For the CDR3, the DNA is TGTGCCACCAGGAGCGACAGGGGATACGAGCAGTACTTC. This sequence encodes CATRSDRGYEQYF.

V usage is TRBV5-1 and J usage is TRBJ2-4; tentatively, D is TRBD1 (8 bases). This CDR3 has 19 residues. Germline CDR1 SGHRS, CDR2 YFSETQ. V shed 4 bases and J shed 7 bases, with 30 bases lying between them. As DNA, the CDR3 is TGCGCCAGCAGCCCTGGACAGGGACCTAGCCCGATGGGGGGGAACATTCAGTACTTC. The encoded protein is CASSPGQGPSPMGGNIQYF.

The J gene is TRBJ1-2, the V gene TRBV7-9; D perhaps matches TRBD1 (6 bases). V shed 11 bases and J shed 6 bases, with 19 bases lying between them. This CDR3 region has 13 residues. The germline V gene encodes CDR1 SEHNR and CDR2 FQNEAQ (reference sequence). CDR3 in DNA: TGTGCCGGGGCACAGGGATTGCTTAATGGCTACACCTTC. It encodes CAGAQGLLNGYTF.

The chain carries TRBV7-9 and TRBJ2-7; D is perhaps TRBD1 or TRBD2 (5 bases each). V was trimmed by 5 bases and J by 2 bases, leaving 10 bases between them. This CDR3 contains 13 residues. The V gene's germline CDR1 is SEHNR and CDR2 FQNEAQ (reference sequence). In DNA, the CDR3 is TGTGCCAGCAGCCCTCGGGGCGCCTACGAGCAGTACTTC. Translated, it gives CASSPRGAYEQYF.

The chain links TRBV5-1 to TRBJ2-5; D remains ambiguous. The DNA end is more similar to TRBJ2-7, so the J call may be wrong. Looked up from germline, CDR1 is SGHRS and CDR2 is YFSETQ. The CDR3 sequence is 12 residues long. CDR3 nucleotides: TGCGCCAGCAGTTTCAGTTCCTACGAGCAGTACTTC. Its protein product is CASSFSSYEQYF.

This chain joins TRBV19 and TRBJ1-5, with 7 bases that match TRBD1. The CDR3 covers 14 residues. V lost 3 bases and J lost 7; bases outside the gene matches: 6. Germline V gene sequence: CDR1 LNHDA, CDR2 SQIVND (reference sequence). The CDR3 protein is CASSMTGFGQPQHF. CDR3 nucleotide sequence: TGTGCCAGTAGTATGACAGGGTTCGGACAGCCCCAGCATTTT. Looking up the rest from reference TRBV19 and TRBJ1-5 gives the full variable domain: DGGITQSPKYLFRKEGQNVTLSCEQNLNHDAMYWYRQDPGQGLRLIYYSQIVNDFQKGDIAEGYSVSREKKESFPLTVTSAQKNPTAFYLCASSMTGFGQPQHFGDGTRLSIL.

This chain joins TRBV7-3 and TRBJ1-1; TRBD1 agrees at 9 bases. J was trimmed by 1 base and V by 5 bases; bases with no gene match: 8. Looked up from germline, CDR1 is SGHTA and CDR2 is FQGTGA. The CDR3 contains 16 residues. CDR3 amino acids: CASSQGTGGANTEAFF. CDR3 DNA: TGTGCCAGCAGCCAAGGCACAGGGGGCGCGAACACTGAAGCTTTCTTT.

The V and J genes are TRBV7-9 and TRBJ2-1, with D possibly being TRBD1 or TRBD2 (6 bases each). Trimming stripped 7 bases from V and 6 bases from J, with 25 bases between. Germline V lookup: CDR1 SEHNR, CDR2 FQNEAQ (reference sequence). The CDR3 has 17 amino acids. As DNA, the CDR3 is TGTGCCAGCATCGAACTTGGCTCAAGGGGGGCTGGCAATGAGCAGTTCTTC. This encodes CASIELGSRGAGNEQFF.

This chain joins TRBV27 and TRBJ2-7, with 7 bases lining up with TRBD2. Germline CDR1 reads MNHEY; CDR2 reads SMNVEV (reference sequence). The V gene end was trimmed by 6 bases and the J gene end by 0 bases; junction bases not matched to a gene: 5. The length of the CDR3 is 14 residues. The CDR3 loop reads CASSRSSGSYEQYF. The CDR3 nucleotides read TGTGCCAGCAGCCGTTCTAGCGGCTCCTACGAGCAGTACTTC.

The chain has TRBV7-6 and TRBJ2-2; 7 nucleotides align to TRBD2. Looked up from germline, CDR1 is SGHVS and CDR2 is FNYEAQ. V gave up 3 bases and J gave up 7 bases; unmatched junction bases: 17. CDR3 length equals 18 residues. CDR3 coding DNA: TGTGCCAGCAGCTTCCTCCGAACTAGCGCGCTCTCGGGCGGGGAGCTGTTTTTT. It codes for CASSFLRTSALSGGELFF.